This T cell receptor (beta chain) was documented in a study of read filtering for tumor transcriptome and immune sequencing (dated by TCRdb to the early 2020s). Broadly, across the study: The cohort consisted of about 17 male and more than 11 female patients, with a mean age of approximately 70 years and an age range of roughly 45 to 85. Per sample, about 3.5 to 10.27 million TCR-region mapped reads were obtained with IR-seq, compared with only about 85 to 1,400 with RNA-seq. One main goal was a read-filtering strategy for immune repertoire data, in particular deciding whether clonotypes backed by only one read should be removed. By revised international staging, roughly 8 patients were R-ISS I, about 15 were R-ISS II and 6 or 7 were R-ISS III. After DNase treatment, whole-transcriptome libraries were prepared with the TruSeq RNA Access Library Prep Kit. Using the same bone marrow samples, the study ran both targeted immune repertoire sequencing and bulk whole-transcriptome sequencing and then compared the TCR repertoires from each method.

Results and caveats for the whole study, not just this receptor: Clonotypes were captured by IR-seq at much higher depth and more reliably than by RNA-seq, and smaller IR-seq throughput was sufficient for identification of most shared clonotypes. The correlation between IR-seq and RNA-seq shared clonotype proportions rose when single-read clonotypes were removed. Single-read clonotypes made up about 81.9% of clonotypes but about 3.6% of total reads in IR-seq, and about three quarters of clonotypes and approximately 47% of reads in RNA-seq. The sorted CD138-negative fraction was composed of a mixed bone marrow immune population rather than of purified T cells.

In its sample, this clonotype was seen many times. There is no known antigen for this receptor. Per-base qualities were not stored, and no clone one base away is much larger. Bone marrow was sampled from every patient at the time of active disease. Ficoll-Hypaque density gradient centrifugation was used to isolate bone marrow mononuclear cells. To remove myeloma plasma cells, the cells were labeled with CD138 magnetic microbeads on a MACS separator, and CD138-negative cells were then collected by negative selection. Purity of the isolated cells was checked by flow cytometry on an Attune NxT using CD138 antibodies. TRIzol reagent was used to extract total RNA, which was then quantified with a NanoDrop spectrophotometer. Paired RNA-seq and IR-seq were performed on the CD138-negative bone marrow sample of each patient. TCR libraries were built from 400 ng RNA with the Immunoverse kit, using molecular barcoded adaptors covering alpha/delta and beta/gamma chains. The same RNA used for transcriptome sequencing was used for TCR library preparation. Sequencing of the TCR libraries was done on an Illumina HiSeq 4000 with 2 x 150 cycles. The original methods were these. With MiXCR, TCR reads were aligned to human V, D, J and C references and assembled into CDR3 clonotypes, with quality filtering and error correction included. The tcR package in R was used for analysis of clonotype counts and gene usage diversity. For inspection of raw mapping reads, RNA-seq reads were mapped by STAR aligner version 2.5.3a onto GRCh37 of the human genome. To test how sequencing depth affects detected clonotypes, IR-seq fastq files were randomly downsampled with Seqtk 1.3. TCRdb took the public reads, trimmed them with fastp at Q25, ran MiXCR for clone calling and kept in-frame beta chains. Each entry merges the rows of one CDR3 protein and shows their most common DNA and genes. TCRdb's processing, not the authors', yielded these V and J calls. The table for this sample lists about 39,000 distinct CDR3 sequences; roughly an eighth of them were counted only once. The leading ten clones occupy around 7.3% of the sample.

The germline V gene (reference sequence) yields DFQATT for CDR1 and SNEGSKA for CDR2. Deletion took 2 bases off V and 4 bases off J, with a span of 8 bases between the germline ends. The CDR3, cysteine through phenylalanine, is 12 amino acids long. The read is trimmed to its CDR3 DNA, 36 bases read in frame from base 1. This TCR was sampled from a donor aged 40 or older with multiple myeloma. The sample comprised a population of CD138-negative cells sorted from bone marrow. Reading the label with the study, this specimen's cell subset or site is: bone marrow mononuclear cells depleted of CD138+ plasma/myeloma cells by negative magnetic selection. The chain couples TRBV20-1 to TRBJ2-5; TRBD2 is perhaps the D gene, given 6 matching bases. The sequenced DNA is TGCAGTGCTAGAAAGGGAGGAGAGACCCAGTACTTC. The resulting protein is CSARKGGETQYF.